This TCR beta chain originates from a study of T cell responses to AZD1222 COVID-19 vaccine. Study-level points and caveats: Regions 160-218 and 743-854 held dominance among vaccine-associated CD4 TCRs, which spanned spike. Unmutated variant regions are reportedly targeted by nearly half of spike-specific TCRs. There were mostly white British donors and more females than males, and clonal diversity was possibly underestimated.

The method was immunoSEQ multiplex PCR; TCRdb's version includes in-frame clones alone and lacks a portion of them. The data contain roughly 130,000 clones, approximately 88% of them seen just once; the ten biggest clones take up 7.6%. V lost 2 bases, J lost 2 bases, and 12 bases lay in between. The CDR3 spans 16 residues. Germline values: CDR1 LNHNV, CDR2 YYDKDF (reference sequence). With regard to this clone: As yet, its antigen is unknown.

The rearrangement joins TRBV15 to TRBJ1-4; perhaps TRBD1 as D (5 bases). The material was peripheral blood, obtained on day 0 of AZD1222 vaccination. The receptor was isolated from an adult in good health. In DNA form, the CDR3 reads TGTGCCACCAGCAGACTAGCAGGGCTTACTAATGAAAAACTGTTTTTT. It codes for CATSRLAGLTNEKLFF.